This TCR beta chain was recovered during a study of CD8 T cells in Susac syndrome. V lost 0 bases and J 0 bases, leaving 8 bases between the germline ends. The CDR3 contains 15 residues. Germline V gene data show CDR1 as LGHNA and CDR2 as YNFKEQ. Comment on this clonotype: Its target is unknown.

Study results and limitations: There was no clonal expansion in the CD4+ T cell repertoires of Susac syndrome.

Random hexamers were used to reverse transcribe 0.5 to 1 ug of RNA. Amplification of TCR beta CDR3 by immunoSEQ multiplex PCR spanned 54 Vbeta and 13 Jbeta. TCRdb used MiXCR to reprocess the immunoSEQ multiplex PCR reads, holding one entry per CDR3 protein. Found here are under 200,000 distinct CDR3 sequences, about 96% of them singletons; the top ten hold approximately 0.12%. CD8+ and CD4+ T cells taken from blood had their TCR beta sequenced. Recently defined diagnostic criteria for definite or probable disease were fulfilled by Susac syndrome patients. The receptor's source is a human donor with Susac syndrome. The source material was CD4+ T cells from PBMCs. J is TRBJ1-1 and V is TRBV4-2, with a weak D call TRBD1 (5 bases). CDR3 coding DNA: TGTGCCAGCAGCCAAGATTCAGGGATGAACACTGAAGCTTTCTTT. Amino acids: CASSQDSGMNTEAFF.